Described below is a single TCR beta chain sequence and its context. This entry is derived from a study of regulatory T cells in long-lasting Graves disease. Both iRepertoire HTBI primers and Arm-PCR of CDR3 regions were used to build the TCR beta libraries. TCRdb reprocessed the multiplex PCR reads via MiXCR and lists one record per CDR3 protein. The table has fewer than 550,000 distinct CDR3 sequences, 15% to 20% seen once. The CDR3 loop spans 12 amino acids. V was trimmed by 1 base and J by 7 bases, leaving 7 bases between them. Germline V gives CDR1 ENHRY, CDR2 SYGVKD. Time point described: newly diagnosed GD, antithyroid drugs for less than 3 months. The TCR library was made from RNA extracted from PBMCs. These data were also filed under a second study, of T cells in Graves' hyperthyroidism and ophthalmopathy. According to that study: Ophthalmopathy was distinguished from stable hyperthyroidism by 13 V-J signatures.

The chain has TRBV10-3 and TRBJ1-2; D gene unclear. The clonotype originates from a woman aged 40 to 65 with Graves disease. Material: peripheral blood mononuclear cells (PBMCs), obtained at new diagnosis, from a patient treated with antithyroid drugs. The chain's CDR3 is CAISEYGAGYTF. The CDR3 DNA reads as TGTGCCATCAGTGAGTACGGCGCTGGCTACACCTTC.